This entry lists 22 T cell receptor beta chains sequenced from one sample in a study of cytomegalovirus exposure and HLA in healthy donors. The PCR was carried out with 60 Vbeta primers and 13 Jbeta primers. The repertoire was sequenced with immunoSEQ multiplex PCR; TCRdb's copy has only in-frame clones and lacks some. The repertoire holds roughly 140,000 clones, with 80% as singletons. Specimen: PBMCs. The source of these receptors is a male donor in good health and CMV-seronegative.

The chain's CDR3 is CASSPWTGGDTGELFF. CDR3 DNA sequence: TGCGCCAGCAGCCCATGGACAGGGGGGGACACCGGGGAGCTGTTTTTT. The chain couples TRBV5-1 to TRBJ2-2; 10 bases map to TRBD1. Germline V gene sequence: CDR1 SGHRS, CDR2 YFSETQ. There are 16 residues in the CDR3. J gave up 3 bases and V 4 bases, and 6 bases lay outside the gene matches.

CDR3 protein: CASSQDVGGGPYNEQFF. The DNA of the CDR3 is TGTGCCAGCAGCCAAGATGTTGGGGGGGGTCCTTACAATGAGCAGTTCTTC. The rearrangement links TRBV14 to TRBJ2-1, with 7 positions matching TRBD2. The length of the CDR3 is 17 residues. The trim removed 0 bases at V and 4 bases at J, leaving 9 bases unmatched. CDR1 and CDR2 (germline): SGHDN, FVKESK.

The chain recombines TRBV15 with TRBJ1-2; D gene unclear. Germline loops: CDR1 LNHNV, CDR2 YYDKDF (reference sequence). Trimming stripped 0 bases from V and 4 bases from J, with 6 bases between. CDR3 size: 13 residues. The CDR3: CATSRDFPYGYTF. The DNA for the CDR3 is TGTGCCACCAGCAGAGACTTTCCCTATGGCTACACCTTC.

CDR3 protein: CASSPPTSGSTDTQYF. CDR3 in DNA: TGTGCCAGCAGCCCGCCAACTAGCGGTAGCACAGATACGCAGTATTTT. The rearrangement uses TRBV7-9 and TRBJ2-3; 8 bases line up with TRBD2. Trimming at V came to 5 bases and at J to 0 bases, leaving 7 bases not matched to a gene. CDR1 and CDR2 from the germline V gene are SEHNR and FQNEAQ (reference sequence). The CDR3 length is 16 residues.

In nucleotides, the CDR3 is TGTGCCAGCAGTTACTCAGGGGACTCTGGAAACACCATATATTTT. Protein sequence: CASSYSGDSGNTIYF. The V call is TRBV6-5, the J call TRBJ1-3; TRBD1 might be the D (5 bases). The germline gives CDR1 MNHEY, CDR2 SVGAGI. This CDR3 spans 15 amino acids. V was shortened by 0 bases and J by 0 bases, with 6 bases between the two germline ends.

The rearrangement uses TRBV7-9 and TRBJ2-1, with D possibly being TRBD2 (6 bases). CDR3 length equals 15 residues. The germline V and J ends were trimmed by 7 bases and 6 bases, with 19 bases remaining between them. CDR1 is SEHNR and CDR2 is FQNEAQ in the germline V gene (reference sequence). The CDR3 here is CASTSGVGGINEQFF. DNA of the CDR3: TGTGCCAGCACCTCAGGAGTGGGGGGAATCAATGAGCAGTTCTTC.

This chain uses TRBV5-6 with TRBJ2-7, with TRBD2 matching over 8 bases. From germline, CDR1 is SGHDT and CDR2 YYEEEE. V lost 1 base to trimming and J lost 7 bases; unmatched junction nucleotides: 13. CDR3 length: 16 amino acids. This CDR3 reads CASSLRVAGRSWEQYF. The CDR3 DNA sequence: TGTGCCAGCAGCTTGCGGGTAGCGGGGCGTTCGTGGGAGCAGTACTTC.

The V call is TRBV28, the J call TRBJ2-7; weak D call: TRBD2 (5 bases). Trimming shortened V by 5 bases and J by 0 bases, and 8 bases separated the two germline ends. Per germline, CDR1 MDHEN and CDR2 SYDVKM. This CDR3 region has 13 residues. CDR3: CASSPRDSYEQYF. For the CDR3, the DNA is TGTGCCAGCAGTCCCCGGGACTCCTACGAGCAGTACTTC.

In its sample, this clone was seen once. V and J are TRBV19 and TRBJ2-1; TRBD2 matches 10 bases. The CDR3 has 17 amino acids. Germline CDR1 is LNHDA and CDR2 is SQIVND (reference sequence). J was trimmed by 0 bases and V by 5 bases; bases with no gene match: 7. The CDR3 DNA sequence: TGTGCCAGTAGTGGAAGGAGCGGGGGGGACTCCTACAATGAGCAGTTCTTC. Protein product: CASSGRSGGDSYNEQFF.

The gene calls are TRBV7-6 and TRBJ2-5; D remains ambiguous. V was pared by 2 bases and J by 3 bases, with 7 bases between. Germline CDR1 and CDR2: SGHVS and FNYEAQ. The length of the CDR3 is 13 residues. The DNA of the CDR3 is TGTGCCAGCAGCTTAACAAAGAAAGAGACCCAGTACTTC. Translation gives CASSLTKKETQYF.

The rearrangement uses TRBV5-4 and TRBJ2-1; perhaps TRBD1 as D (6 bases). With 3 bases removed from V and 4 bases from J, the gap between germline ends came to 8 bases. CDR3 length: 13 amino acids. Germline assignment: CDR1 SGHNT and CDR2 YYREEE (reference sequence). The CDR3 loop is CASSSDRYNEQFF. The CDR3 region has the DNA TGTGCCAGCAGCTCGGACAGATACAATGAGCAGTTCTTC.

In regard to this clone: Sequence at one end of the junction differs from germline and may be a read error. V gene TRBV7-7 combines with J gene TRBJ2-3; no clear D gene. The CDR3 runs to 16 residues. Germline CDR1 and CDR2: SSHAT and FNYEAQ (reference sequence). CDR3 bases: TGTGCTAGCAGCTTAGGTATCGGTAGTGGCACAGATACGCAGTATTTT. Protein product: CASSLGIGSGTDTQYF.

In its sample, this clone was seen a few times. V is TRBV9 and J is TRBJ2-2; D is perhaps TRBD1 (6 bases). There are 16 residues in the CDR3. CDR1 is SGDLS and CDR2 is YYNGEE in the germline V gene. The V end was cut by 4 bases, the J end by 6 bases, with 19 bases between. In nucleotides, the CDR3 is TGTGCCAGCAGCCCTCGAACAGGGATAAGTGCCGGGGAGCTGTTTTTT. Translation: CASSPRTGISAGELFF.

The CDR3 reads CAIRRQGEHTEAFF. In nucleotides, the CDR3 is TGTGCCATCAGAAGACAGGGGGAACACACTGAAGCTTTCTTT. This sequence joins TRBV10-3 and TRBJ1-1, with 9 bases fitting TRBD1. The germline V gene has CDR1 ENHRY and CDR2 SYGVKD. This CDR3 has 14 amino acids. Trimming removed 6 bases from V and 3 bases from J; junction bases left unmatched: 5.

This clone was recorded once. This rearrangement joins TRBV9 to TRBJ1-4, with D uncertain. The CDR3 totals 15 residues. Deletions cut 4 bases from V and 1 base from J, with 11 bases between. Germline CDR1 is SGDLS and CDR2 is YYNGEE. In nucleotides, the CDR3 is TGTGCCAGCAGCCCGGGGAAAGTAACTAATGAAAAACTGTTTTTT. Protein product: CASSPGKVTNEKLFF.

This clone has only one observation. The CDR3 protein is CASSLILSNEKLFF. The CDR3 DNA reads as TGTGCCAGCAGCTTAATCCTCTCTAATGAAAAACTGTTTTTT. The V gene is TRBV7-9, the J gene TRBJ1-4; D not resolved. V lost 2 bases to trimming and J lost 3 bases, with 7 bases between them. The germline V gene has CDR1 SEHNR and CDR2 FQNEAQ (reference sequence). The CDR3 covers 14 residues.

In this sample, this clone turned up once. This sequence joins TRBV6-5 and TRBJ1-6; maybe TRBD1 (6 bases). With 10 bases removed from V and 0 bases from J, the gap between germline ends came to 13 bases. Looked up from germline, CDR1 is MNHEY and CDR2 is SVGAGI. CDR3 length equals 15 residues. Here the CDR3 reads CATWDILSYNSPLHF. The CDR3 DNA reads as TGTGCCACCTGGGACATCCTCTCCTATAATTCACCCCTCCACTTT.

The chain carries TRBV30 and TRBJ1-4, with no clear D. Germline CDR1 reads GTSNPN; CDR2 reads SVGIG (reference sequence). V shed 2 bases and J shed 8 bases, with 18 bases lying between them. The CDR3 has 15 amino acids. The DNA for the CDR3 is TGTGCCTGGAGTCAGCCCGGGGTGGGTATGGAAAAACTGTTTTTT. Its translation is CAWSQPGVGMEKLFF. The variable domain in full, with the rest retrieved from reference TRBV30 and TRBJ1-4, is SQTIHQWPATLVQPVGSPLSLECTVEGTSNPNLYWYRQAAGRGLQLLFYSVGIGQISSEVPQNLSASRPQDRQFILSSKKLLLSDSGFYLCAWSQPGVGMEKLFFGSGTQLSVL.

This chain joins TRBV28 and TRBJ1-5; D may be TRBD1 (5 bases). Germline V lookup: CDR1 MDHEN, CDR2 SYDVKM. The V and J ends lost 5 bases and 4 bases respectively, with 12 bases between them. This CDR3 is 14 amino acids long. CDR3 nucleotides: TGTGCCAGCAGTCGCGGGGGAGGGAATCAGCCCCAGCATTTT. Residues: CASSRGGGNQPQHF. The full variable domain, in which reference TRBV28 and TRBJ1-5 provide the parts outside the CDR3, is DVKVTQSSRYLVKRTGEKVFLECVQDMDHENMFWYRQDPGLGLRLIYFSYDVKMKEKGDIPEGYSVSREKKERFSLILESASTNQTSMYLCASSRGGGNQPQHFGDGTRLSIL.

The chain uses TRBV2 and TRBJ1-6; TRBD1 matches 10 bases. The trim removed 6 bases at V and 7 bases at J, leaving 12 bases unmatched. The CDR3 loop spans 17 amino acids. The germline V gene encodes CDR1 SNHLY and CDR2 FYNNEI. CDR3 nucleotides: TGTGCCAGCAGCGACAGGGGGCTGGACTTGGGGAATTCACCCCTCCACTTT. Amino acids: CASSDRGLDLGNSPLHF.

Comment on this clone: The junction departs from the called germline gene at one end, perhaps through a read error. This chain connects TRBV18 to TRBJ1-1; 8 bases align to TRBD1. The CDR3 runs 17 residues. The germline gives CDR1 KGHSH, CDR2 LQKENI. CDR3 in DNA: TGTGCCAGCTCACCACCAGGGACAGGCCGACTGAAGACTGAAGCTTTCTTT. Translated: CASSPPGTGRLKTEAFF.

The chain employs TRBV10-3 and TRBJ2-3, with 10 bases fitting TRBD2. Trimming removed 0 bases from V and 3 bases from J; junction bases left unmatched: 3. From germline, CDR1 is ENHRY and CDR2 SYGVKD. The CDR3 length is 16 residues. CDR3 DNA sequence: TGTGCCATCAGTGAGTCAAGCGGGGGGGCAACAGATACGCAGTATTTT. This gives the protein CAISESSGGATDTQYF.